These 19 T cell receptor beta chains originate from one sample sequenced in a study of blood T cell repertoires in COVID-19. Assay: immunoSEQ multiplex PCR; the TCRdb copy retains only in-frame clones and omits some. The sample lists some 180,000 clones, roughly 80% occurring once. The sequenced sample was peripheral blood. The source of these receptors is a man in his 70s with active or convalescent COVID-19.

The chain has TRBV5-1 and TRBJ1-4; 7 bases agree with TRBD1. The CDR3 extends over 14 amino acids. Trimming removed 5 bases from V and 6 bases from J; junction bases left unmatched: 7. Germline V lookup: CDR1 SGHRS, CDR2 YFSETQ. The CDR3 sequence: CASRATGSHEKLFF. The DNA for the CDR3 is TGCGCCAGCAGAGCGACAGGGTCTCATGAAAAACTGTTTTTT.

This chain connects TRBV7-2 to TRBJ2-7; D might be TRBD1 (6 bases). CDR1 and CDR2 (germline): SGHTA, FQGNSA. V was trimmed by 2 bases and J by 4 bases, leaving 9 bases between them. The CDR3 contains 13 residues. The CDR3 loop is CASSLPDSYEQYF. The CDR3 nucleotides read TGTGCCAGCAGCTTACCGGACAGTTACGAGCAGTACTTC.

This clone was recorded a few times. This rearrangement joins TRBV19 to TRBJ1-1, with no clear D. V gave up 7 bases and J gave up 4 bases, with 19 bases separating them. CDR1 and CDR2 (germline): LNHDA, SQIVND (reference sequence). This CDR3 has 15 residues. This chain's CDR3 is CASTEPWREATEAFF. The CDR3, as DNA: TGTGCCAGTACCGAACCCTGGAGGGAGGCCACTGAAGCTTTCTTT.

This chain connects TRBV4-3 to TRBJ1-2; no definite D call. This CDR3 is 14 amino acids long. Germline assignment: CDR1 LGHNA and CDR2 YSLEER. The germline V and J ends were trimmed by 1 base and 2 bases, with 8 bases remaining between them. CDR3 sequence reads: CASSQARENYGYTF. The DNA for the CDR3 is TGCGCCAGCAGCCAAGCACGAGAAAACTATGGCTACACCTTC.

The DNA of the CDR3 is TGTGCCAGCAGCCAGTTTAAGGAGGTAGGTCAGCCCCAGCATTTT. Protein: CASSQFKEVGQPQHF. The V gene is TRBV27, the J gene TRBJ1-5; D unresolved. CDR3 length equals 15 residues. Deletions cut 6 bases from V and 6 bases from J, with 18 bases between. CDR1 and CDR2 from the germline V gene are MNHEY and SMNVEV (reference sequence).

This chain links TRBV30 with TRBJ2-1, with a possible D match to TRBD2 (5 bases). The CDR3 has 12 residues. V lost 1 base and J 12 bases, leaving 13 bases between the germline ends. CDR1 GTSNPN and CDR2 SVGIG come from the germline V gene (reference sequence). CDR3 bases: TGTGCCTGGAGTGAATATGGGCTAGCGCAGTTCTTC. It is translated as CAWSEYGLAQFF.

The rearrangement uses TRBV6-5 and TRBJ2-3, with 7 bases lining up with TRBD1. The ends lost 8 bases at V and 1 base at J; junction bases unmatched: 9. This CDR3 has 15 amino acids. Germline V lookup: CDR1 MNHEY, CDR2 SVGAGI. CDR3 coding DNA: TGTGCCAGCGTGAAACAGGGGTTAGGCACAGATACGCAGTATTTT. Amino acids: CASVKQGLGTDTQYF.

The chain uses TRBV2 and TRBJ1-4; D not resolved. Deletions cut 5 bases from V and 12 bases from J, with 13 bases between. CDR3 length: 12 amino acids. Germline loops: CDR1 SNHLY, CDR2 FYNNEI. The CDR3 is CASSPSHGELFF. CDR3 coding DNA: TGTGCCAGCAGTCCGTCGCACGGAGAACTGTTTTTT.

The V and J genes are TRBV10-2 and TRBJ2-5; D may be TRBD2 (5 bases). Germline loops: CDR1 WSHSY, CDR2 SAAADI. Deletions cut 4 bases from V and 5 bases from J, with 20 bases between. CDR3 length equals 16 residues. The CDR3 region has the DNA TGCGCCAGCAGTGGAACCGGGCCCCGGCGGGTTGAGACCCAGTACTTC. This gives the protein CASSGTGPRRVETQYF.

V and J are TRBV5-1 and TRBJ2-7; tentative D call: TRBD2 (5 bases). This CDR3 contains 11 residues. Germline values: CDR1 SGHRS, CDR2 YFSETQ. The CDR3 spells CADTTGNEQYF. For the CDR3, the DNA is TGCGCAGATACCACCGGGAACGAGCAGTACTTC.

The DNA of the CDR3 is TGTGCCACCAGCAGATGGCTCGGGACTGAAGCTTTCTTT. It translates to CATSRWLGTEAFF. V gene TRBV15 combines with J gene TRBJ1-1, with D uncertain. The CDR3 extends over 13 amino acids. V lost 2 bases and J lost 5, with 9 bases in between. Germline values: CDR1 LNHNV, CDR2 YYDKDF (reference sequence). Variable domain in full (rest from reference TRBV15 and TRBJ1-1): DAMVIQNPRYQVTQFGKPVTLSCSQTLNHNVMYWYQQKSSQAPKLLFHYYDKDFNNEADTPDNFQSRRPNTSFCFLDIRSPGLGDTAMYLCATSRWLGTEAFFGQGTRLTVV.

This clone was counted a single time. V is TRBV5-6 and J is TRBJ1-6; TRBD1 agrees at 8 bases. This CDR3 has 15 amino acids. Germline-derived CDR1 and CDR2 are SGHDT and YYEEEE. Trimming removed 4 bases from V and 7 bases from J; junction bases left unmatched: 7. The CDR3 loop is CASSGRTGRNSPLHF. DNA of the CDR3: TGTGCCAGCAGCGGGCGGACAGGGAGGAATTCACCCCTCCACTTT.

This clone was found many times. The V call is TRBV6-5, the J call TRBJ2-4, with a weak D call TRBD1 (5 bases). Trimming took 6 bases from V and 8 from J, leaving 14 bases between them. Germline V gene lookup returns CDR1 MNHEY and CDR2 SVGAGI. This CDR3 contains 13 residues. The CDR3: CASRPRRGDIQYF. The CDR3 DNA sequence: TGTGCCAGCAGGCCCCGTAGGGGCGACATTCAGTACTTC.

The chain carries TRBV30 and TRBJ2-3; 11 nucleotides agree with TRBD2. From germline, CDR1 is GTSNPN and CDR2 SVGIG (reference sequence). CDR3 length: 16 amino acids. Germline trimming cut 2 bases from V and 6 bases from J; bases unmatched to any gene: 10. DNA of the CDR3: TGTGCCTGGAGTTTTGGGCTAGCGGGAGGCTCCGATACGCAGTATTTT. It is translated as CAWSFGLAGGSDTQYF.

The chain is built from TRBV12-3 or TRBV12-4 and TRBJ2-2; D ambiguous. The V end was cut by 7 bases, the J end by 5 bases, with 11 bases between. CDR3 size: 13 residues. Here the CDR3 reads CASTPWATGELFF. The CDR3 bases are TGTGCCAGCACCCCCTGGGCGACCGGGGAGCTGTTTTTT.

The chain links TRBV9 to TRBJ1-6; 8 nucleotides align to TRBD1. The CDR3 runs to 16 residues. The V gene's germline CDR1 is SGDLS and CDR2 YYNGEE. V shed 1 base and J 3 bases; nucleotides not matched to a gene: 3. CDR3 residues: CASSVTGGIYNSPLHF. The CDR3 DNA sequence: TGTGCCAGCAGCGTAACAGGGGGTATCTATAATTCACCCCTCCACTTT.

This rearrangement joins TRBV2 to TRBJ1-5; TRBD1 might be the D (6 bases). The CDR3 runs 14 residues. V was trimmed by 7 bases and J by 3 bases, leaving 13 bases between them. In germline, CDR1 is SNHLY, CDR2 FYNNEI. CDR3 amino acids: CASKSRGSNQPQHF. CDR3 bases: TGTGCCAGCAAGTCGAGGGGGTCCAATCAGCCCCAGCATTTT.

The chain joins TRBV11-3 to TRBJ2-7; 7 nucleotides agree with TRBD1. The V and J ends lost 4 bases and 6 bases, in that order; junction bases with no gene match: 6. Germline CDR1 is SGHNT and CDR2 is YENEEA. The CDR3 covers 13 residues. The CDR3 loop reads CASSYLTGTEQYF. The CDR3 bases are TGTGCCAGCAGCTACCTGACAGGGACCGAGCAGTACTTC.

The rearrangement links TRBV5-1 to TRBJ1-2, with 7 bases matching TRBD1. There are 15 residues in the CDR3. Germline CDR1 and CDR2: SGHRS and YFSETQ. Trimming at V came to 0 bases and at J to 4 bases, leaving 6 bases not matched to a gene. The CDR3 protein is CASSLGGTDFYGYTF. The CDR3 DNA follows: TGCGCCAGCAGCTTGGGGGGGACAGACTTCTATGGCTACACCTTC.